This T cell receptor (beta chain) emerged from a study of T cell clonality in common variable immunodeficiency (dated by TCRdb to 2015 to 2017). Predominantly Caucasian heritage was noted among both the CVID patients and the healthy controls. Heparinized peripheral whole blood samples of roughly 5 to 8 ml were obtained from each donor. Genomic DNA from adults with common variable immune deficiency (CVID) and from healthy adult controls was the source for sequencing TCRbeta CDR3 repertoires. The control group comprised approximately 22 healthy adult volunteers, around 12 female and approximately ten male, aged roughly 23 to 75 years with a mean age of roughly 32. Diluted blood was subjected to density centrifugation over Hypaque 1077 or Ficoll-Paque for isolation of peripheral blood mononuclear cells. Genomic DNA was extracted from unsorted mononuclear cells by Qiagen column purification or by a centrifugation-based method.

The full study reports these points: Correlations between repertoire features and clinical complications were limited by patient heterogeneity within the CVID cohort. Fewer TCRbeta clones were shared among CVID subjects than among healthy controls (p < 0.0001). Reportedly, TCRbeta sequences from CVID had fewer deletions and N-nucleotide insertions, and highly modified clones with 13 or more V deletions were absent from CVID. Even though DNA input was the same, control samples had an average of around 78,000 unique sequences each, compared with some 32,000 in CVID samples. According to the authors, finding the cause of the higher clonality in CVID would require sequencing the repertoires of T cell subpopulations. TCRbeta clonality was higher in CVID subjects than in healthy controls (t-test p = 0.018), and the increase was most characteristic of about a third of subjects.

Equivalent amounts of genomic DNA from CVID and control samples were used as sequencing input. For every sample, a 60 bp segment covering the rearranged TCRbeta CDR3 region was amplified and then sequenced. The immunoSEQ assay, a bias-corrected multiplex PCR combined with high-throughput sequencing, was used to amplify TCRbeta. The original methods were these. Each unique nucleotide sequence was treated as a clone and annotated with V, D and J genes, copy number and frequency. Sequences were labeled productive if in frame, and non-productive if out of frame or containing stop codons. As previously described, Shannon's entropy was used to calculate clonality. Mean CDR3 Kyte-Doolittle hydropathy was derived from the predicted amino acid sequences of productive clones. Using the R hclust function, scaled V gene usage was clustered hierarchically with Manhattan distance and complete linkage. Clone sharing by CDR3 amino acid sequence was assessed by resampling 12 repertoires per group over 100 rounds. The repertoires were searched for approximately 70 published EBV-specific and 245 published CMV-specific TCRbeta sequences. After two CVID samples that produced fewer than 10,000 sequences were dropped from the analysis, around 41 CVID repertoires remained. In TCRdb, the immuneACCESS table is reduced to in-frame sequences with V and J assigned. These tables do not hold every clone; where another copy was compared, an unresolved V gene accounts for under half, and the others remain unexplained. That table is the source of V, J and clone size, and D and trimming were worked out from the DNA. The sample comprises under 40,000 clones, and every one was counted more than once. The biggest ten clones account for roughly 3% of the sample.

This clone was seen repeatedly, ten times or more. What this receptor recognizes is not known. The sample comprised peripheral blood mononuclear cells. This receptor was obtained from a person aged 18 to 75 in good health.

Here the CDR3 is given as CASSIGGSYEQYF. CDR3 DNA (partial): TGTGCCAGCAGCATCGGGGGATCCTACGAG. This chain is built from TRBV5-6 and TRBJ2-7; D gene: possibly TRBD2, on 6 matching bases. Read coverage stops 3 residues before the CDR3 terminus; the germline J gene supplies the remainder. The CDR3 measures 13 amino acids from cysteine to phenylalanine. The CDR3 was read in part: 30 bases, with the frame set at base 1. The germline V gene provides CDR1 SGHDT and CDR2 YYEEEE. V loses 4 bases of germline sequence and J loses 1 base, and the interval between the two ends is 9 bases.